This T cell receptor beta chain was captured in a study of liver allograft versus peripheral blood T cells. Turning to the study itself: Transplanted-liver T cell receptor repertoires were compared with recipients' peripheral blood repertoires.

Each CDR3 protein gets one entry after TCRdb re-called the reads with MiXCR. In the table there are 5,500 to 6,500 distinct CDR3 sequences, around 15% of which are singletons. Germline V CDR1 and CDR2: MDHEN, SYDVKM. There are 15 residues in the CDR3. The V and J ends lost 6 bases and 5 bases, in that order; junction bases with no gene match: 9. Study-wide results and caveats: A difference was reportedly observed between T cell receptor repertoires inside liver allografts and those in peripheral blood.

About this clonotype itself: No antigen is known for it.

This receptor was obtained from a human patient who had a liver transplant. The T cells may come from the graft donor. This chain links TRBV28 with TRBJ2-2; 7 bases are shared with TRBD2. The CDR3 DNA sequence: TGTGCCAGCAGACCCACTAGCGCAAATACCGGGGAGCTGTTTTTT. Its translation: CASRPTSANTGELFF. The full variable domain, in which reference TRBV28 and TRBJ2-2 provide the parts outside the CDR3, is DVKVTQSSRYLVKRTGEKVFLECVQDMDHENMFWYRQDPGLGLRLIYFSYDVKMKEKGDIPEGYSVSREKKERFSLILESASTNQTSMYLCASRPTSANTGELFFGEGSRLTVL.